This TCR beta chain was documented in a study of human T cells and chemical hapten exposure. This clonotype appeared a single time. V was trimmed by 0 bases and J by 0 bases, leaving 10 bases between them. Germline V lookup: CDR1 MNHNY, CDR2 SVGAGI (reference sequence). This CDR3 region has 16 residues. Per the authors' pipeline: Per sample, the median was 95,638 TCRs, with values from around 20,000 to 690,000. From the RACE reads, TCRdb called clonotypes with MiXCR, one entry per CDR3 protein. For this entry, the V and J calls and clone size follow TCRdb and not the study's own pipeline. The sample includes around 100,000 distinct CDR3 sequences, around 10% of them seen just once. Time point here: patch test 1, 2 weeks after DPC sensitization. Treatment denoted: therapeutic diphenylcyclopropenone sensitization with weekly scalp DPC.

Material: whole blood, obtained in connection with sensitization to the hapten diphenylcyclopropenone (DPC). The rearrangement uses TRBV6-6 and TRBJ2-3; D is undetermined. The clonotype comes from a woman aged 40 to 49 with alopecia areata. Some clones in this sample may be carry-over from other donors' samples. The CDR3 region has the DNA TGTGCCAGCAGTTACTCGATGGGTGCTAGCACAGATACGCAGTATTTT. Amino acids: CASSYSMGASTDTQYF.